This TCR beta chain was obtained from a study of CD8 T cells in Susac syndrome. This clonotype was recorded once. The CDR3 has 13 amino acids. CDR1 DFQATT and CDR2 SNEGSKA come from the germline V gene (reference sequence). The germline V and J ends were trimmed by 5 bases and 1 base, with 11 bases remaining between them. Reverse transcription used 0.5 to 1 ug RNA and random hexamers. It was immunoSEQ multiplex PCR that amplified TCR beta CDR3 across 54 Vbeta and 13 Jbeta. TCRdb called the immunoSEQ multiplex PCR reads again in MiXCR, with one record for every CDR3 protein. In the table there are about 440,000 distinct CDR3 sequences, roughly 85% of which are singletons.

The sequenced material came from CD8+ T cells from PBMCs. The chain couples TRBV20-1 to TRBJ1-1; TRBD1 is a possible D gene (6 bases). The source of this sequence is a human donor with multiple sclerosis. The CDR3 sequence: CSAYREGNTEAFF. The CDR3 DNA sequence: TGCAGTGCTTACAGGGAGGGGAACACTGAAGCTTTCTTT.